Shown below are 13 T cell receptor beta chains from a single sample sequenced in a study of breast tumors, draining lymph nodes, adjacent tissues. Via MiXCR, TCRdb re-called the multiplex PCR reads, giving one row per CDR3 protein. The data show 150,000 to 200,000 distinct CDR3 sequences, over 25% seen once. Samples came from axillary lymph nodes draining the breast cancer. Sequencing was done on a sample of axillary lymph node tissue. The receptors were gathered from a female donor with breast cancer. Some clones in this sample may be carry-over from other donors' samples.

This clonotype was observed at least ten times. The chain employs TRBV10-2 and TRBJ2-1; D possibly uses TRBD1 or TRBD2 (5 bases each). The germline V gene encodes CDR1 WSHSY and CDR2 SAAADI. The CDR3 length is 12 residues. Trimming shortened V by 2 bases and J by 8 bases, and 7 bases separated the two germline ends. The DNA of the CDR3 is TGCGCCAGCAGTGAGCAGGGAGATGAGCAGTTCTTC. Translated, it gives CASSEQGDEQFF.

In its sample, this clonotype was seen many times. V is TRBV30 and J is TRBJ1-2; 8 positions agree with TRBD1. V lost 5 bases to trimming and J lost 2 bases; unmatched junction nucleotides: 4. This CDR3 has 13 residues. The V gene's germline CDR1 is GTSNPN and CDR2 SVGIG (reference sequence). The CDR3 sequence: CAWVRGRNYGYTF. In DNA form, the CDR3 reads TGTGCCTGGGTCAGGGGGCGAAACTATGGCTACACCTTC.

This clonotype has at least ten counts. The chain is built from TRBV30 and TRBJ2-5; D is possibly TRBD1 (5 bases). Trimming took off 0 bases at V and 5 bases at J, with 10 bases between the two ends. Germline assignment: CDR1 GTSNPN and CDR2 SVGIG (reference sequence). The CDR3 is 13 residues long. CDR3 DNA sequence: TGTGCCTGGAGTGTACAGGTCCGGGAGACCCAGTACTTC. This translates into CAWSVQVRETQYF.

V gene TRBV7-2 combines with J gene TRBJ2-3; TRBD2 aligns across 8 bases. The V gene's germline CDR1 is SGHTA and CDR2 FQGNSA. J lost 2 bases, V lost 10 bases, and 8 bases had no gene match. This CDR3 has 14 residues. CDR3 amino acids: CATQAGAITDTQYF. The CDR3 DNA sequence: TGTGCCACTCAAGCGGGGGCTATCACAGATACGCAGTATTTT.

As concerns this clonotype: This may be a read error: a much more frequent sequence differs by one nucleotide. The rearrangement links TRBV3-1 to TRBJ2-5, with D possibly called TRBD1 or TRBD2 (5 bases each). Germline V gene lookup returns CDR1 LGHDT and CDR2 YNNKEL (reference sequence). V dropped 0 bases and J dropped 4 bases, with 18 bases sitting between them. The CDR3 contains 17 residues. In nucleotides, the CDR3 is TGTGCCAGCAGCCAAGATAGGGCGGCAGCTGGGGGAGAGACCCAGTACTTC. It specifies CASSQDRAAAGGETQYF.

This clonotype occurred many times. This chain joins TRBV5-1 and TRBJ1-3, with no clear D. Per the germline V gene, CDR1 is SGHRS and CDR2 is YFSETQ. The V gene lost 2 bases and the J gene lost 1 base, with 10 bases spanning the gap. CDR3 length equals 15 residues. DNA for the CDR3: TGCGCCAGCAGCTTCGGGAGCTCGTCTGGAAACACCATATATTTT. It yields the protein CASSFGSSSGNTIYF.

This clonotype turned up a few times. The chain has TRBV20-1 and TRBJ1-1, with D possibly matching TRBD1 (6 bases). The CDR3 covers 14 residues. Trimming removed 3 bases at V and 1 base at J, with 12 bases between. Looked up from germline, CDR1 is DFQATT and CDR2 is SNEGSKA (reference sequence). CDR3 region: CSASPGARNTEAFF. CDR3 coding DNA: TGCAGTGCTAGCCCAGGGGCAAGGAACACTGAAGCTTTCTTT.

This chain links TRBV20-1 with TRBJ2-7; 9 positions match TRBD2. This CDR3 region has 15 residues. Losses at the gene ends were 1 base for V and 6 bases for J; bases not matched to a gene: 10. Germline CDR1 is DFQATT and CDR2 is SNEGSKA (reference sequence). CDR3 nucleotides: TGCAGTGCTAGAGGGGTTAGCGGGAGACGCTCCGAGCAGTACTTC. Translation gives CSARGVSGRRSEQYF.

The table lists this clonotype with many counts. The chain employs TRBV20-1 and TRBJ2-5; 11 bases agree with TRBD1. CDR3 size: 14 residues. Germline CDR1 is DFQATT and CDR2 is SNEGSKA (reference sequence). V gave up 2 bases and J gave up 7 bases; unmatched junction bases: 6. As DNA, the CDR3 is TGCAGTGCTAGATGGACAGGGGGCGCCTGGACCCAGTACTTC. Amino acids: CSARWTGGAWTQYF.

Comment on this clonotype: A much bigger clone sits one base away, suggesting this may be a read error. The CDR3 spells CASSHLALEGTEQYF. CDR3 nucleotides: TGTGCCAGCAGTCACCTGGCGTTGGAAGGGACCGAGCAGTACTTC. The rearrangement uses TRBV6-6 and TRBJ2-7; D assignment may be TRBD1 or TRBD2 (5 bases each). V lost 5 bases and J 6 bases, leaving 20 bases between the germline ends. Germline V CDR1 and CDR2: MNHNY, SVGAGI (reference sequence). CDR3 length: 15 amino acids.

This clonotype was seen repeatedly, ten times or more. Here the CDR3 reads CASRVQGSSTDTQYF. In DNA form, the CDR3 reads TGTGCCAGCAGGGTACAGGGATCTAGCACAGATACGCAGTATTTT. The J gene is TRBJ2-3, the V gene TRBV5-6; TRBD1 might be the D (6 bases). The germline V gene has CDR1 SGHDT and CDR2 YYEEEE. The V end lost 5 bases, the J end lost 0 bases, and 13 bases lay between the germline ends. This CDR3 region has 15 residues.

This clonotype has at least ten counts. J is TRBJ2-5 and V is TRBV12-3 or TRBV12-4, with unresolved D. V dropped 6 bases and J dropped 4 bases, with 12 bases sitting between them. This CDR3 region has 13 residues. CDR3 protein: CASSLLRRETQYF. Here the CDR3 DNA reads TGTGCCAGCAGCCTCCTGAGGCGAGAGACCCAGTACTTC.

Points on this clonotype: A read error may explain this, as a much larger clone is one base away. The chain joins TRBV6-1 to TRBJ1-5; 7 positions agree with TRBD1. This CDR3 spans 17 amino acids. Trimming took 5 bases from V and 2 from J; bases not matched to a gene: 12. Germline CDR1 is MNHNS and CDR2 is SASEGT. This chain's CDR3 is CASSQWRGGLGNQPQHF. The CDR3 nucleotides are TGTGCCAGCAGTCAATGGAGAGGGGGCCTTGGCAATCAGCCCCAGCATTTT.